These T cell receptor beta chains were read from a single sample in a study of T cell responses to AZD1222 COVID-19 vaccine. Some clones are missing from TCRdb's copy, which holds only in-frame ones; the method was immunoSEQ multiplex PCR. The data show about 130,000 clones, about 89% seen once. The material sequenced was peripheral blood, taken 28 days after the second AZD1222 dose. Every receptor here comes from an adult who received the AZD1222 COVID-19 vaccine. Each CDR3 is given with its conserved first and last residue. The order of the fields is clone size, J gene, V gene, CDR3 length, D gene, CDR3 protein, CDR3 DNA. D genes are given only for firm matches. Only some rows state a clone size, as once, few, many or a class for expanded clones.

-	TRBJ1-2	TRBV27	20	-	CASSPLGVGGAAVIYYGYTF	TGTGCCAGCAGTCCCCTGGGGGTCGGGGGGGCCGCGGTGATATACTATGGCTACACCTTC
-	TRBJ1-1	TRBV19	14	-	CASSIDMGRTEAFF	TGTGCCAGTAGTATAGATATGGGGCGCACTGAAGCTTTCTTT
few	TRBJ2-5	TRBV18	15	-	CASSLSGGTQETQYF	TGTGCCAGCTCACTCTCCGGGGGCACCCAAGAGACCCAGTACTTC
once	TRBJ1-2	TRBV9	14	TRBD1	CASSPAGQVYGYTF	TGTGCCAGCAGCCCGGCGGGACAGGTTTATGGCTACACCTTC
-	TRBJ1-2	TRBV5-1	13	TRBD1	CASSDGQGNGYTF	TGCGCCAGCAGCGACGGACAGGGGAATGGCTACACCTTC
-	TRBJ1-6	TRBV9	16	-	CASSGPVKGTNSPLHF	TGTGCCAGCAGCGGCCCAGTTAAGGGGACTAATTCACCCCTCCACTTT
-	TRBJ2-3	TRBV5-4	14	-	CASSDGAETDTQYF	TGTGCCAGCAGCGACGGAGCCGAAACAGATACGCAGTATTTT
-	TRBJ1-1	TRBV7-2	15	-	CASSLLQGLALGAFF	TGTGCCAGCAGCTTACTCCAGGGCCTAGCACTGGGAGCTTTCTTT
-	TRBJ1-2	TRBV5-1	13	-	CASSFGGDYGYTF	TGCGCCAGCAGCTTTGGGGGGGACTATGGCTACACCTTC
-	TRBJ2-5	TRBV5-6	14	TRBD2	CASSFSGRMETQYF	TGTGCCAGCAGCTTTAGCGGGAGGATGGAGACCCAGTACTTC
once	TRBJ2-3	TRBV7-2	17	TRBD2	CASRRLGGGGRTDTQYF	TGTGCCAGCAGGCGTCTTGGCGGGGGGGGTCGCACAGATACGCAGTATTTT
-	TRBJ1-2	TRBV7-9	13	TRBD1	CASAWTGTTGYTF	TGTGCCAGCGCGTGGACAGGGACGACTGGCTACACCTTC
few	TRBJ1-6	TRBV10-1	14	-	CASSDIGGNSPLHF	TGCGCCAGCAGTGATATAGGGGGAAATTCACCCCTCCACTTT